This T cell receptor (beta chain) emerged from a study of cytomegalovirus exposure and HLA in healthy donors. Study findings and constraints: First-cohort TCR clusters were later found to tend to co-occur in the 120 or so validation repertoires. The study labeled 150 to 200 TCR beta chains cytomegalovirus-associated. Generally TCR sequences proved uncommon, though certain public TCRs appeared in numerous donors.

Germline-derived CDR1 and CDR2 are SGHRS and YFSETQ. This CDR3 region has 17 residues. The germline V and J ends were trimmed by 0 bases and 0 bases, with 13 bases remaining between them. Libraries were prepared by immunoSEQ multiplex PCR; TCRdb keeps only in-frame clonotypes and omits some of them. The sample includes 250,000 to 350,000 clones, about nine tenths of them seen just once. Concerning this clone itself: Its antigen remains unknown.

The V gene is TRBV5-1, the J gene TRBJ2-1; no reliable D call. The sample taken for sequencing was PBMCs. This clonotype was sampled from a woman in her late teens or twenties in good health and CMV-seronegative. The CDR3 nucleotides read TGCGCCAGCAGCTTGGGATATCCGTCGAGCTCCTACAATGAGCAGTTCTTC. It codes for CASSLGYPSSSYNEQFF.